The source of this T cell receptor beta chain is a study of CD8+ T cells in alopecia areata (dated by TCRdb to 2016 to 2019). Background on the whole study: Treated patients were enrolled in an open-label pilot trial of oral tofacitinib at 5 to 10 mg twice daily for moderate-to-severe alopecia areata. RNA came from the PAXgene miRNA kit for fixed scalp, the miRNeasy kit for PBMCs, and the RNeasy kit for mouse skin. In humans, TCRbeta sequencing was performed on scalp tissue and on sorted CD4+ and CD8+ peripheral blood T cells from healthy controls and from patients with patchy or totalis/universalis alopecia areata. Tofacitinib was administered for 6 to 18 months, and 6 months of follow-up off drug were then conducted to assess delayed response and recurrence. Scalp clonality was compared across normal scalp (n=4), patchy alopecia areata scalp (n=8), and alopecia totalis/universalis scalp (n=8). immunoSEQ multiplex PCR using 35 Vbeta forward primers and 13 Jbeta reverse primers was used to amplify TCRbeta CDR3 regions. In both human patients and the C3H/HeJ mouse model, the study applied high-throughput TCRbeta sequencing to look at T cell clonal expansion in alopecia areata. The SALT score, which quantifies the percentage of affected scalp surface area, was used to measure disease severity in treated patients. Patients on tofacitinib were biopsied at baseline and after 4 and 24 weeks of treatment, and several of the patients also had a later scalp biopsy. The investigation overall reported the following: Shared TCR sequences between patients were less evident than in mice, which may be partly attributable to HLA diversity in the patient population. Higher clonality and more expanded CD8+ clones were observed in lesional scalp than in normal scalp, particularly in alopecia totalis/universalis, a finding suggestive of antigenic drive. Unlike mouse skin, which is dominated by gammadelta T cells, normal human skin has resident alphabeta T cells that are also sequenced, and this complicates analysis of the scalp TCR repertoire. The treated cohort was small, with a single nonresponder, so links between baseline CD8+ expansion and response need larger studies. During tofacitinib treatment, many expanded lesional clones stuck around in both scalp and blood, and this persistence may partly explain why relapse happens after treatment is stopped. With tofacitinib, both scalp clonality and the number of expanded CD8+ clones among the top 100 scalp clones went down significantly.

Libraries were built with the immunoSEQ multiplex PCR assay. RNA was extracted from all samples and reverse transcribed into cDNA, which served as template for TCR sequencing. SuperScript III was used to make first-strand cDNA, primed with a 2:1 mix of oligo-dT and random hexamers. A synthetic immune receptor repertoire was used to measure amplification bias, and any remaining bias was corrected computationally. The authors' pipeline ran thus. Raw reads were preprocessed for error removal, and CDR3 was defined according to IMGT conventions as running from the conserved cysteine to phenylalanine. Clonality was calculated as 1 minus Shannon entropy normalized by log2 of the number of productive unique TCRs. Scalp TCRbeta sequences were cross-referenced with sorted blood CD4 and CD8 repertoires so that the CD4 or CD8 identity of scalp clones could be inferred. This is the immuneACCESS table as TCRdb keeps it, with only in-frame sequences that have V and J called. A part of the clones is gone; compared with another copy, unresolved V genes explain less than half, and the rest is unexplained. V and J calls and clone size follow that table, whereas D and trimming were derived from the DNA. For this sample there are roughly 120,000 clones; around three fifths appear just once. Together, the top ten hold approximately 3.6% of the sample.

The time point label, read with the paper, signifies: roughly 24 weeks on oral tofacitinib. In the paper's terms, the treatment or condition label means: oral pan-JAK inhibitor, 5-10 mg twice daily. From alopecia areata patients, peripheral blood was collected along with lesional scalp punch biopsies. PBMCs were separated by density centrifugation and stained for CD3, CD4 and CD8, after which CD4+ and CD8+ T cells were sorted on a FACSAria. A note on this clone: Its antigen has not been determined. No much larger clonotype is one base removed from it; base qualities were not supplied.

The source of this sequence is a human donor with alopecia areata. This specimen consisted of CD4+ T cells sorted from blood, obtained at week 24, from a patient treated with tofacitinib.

The CDR3 protein: CAWSVGQFSGEQFF. The nucleotides read TGTGCCTGGAGTGTTGGACAGTTCTCTGGGGAGCAGTTCTTC. The rearranged segments are TRBV30 and TRBJ2-1, with TRBD1 perhaps the D gene, on 6 matching bases. The CDR3 contains 14 residues, cysteine and phenylalanine counted. Solely the CDR3 DNA is kept, with 42 bases framed from the first base. V is clipped by 0 bases and J by 10 bases, and the sequence between their germline boundaries is 16 bases long. CDR1 and CDR2 are drawn from the germline V gene (reference sequence): GTSNPN, SVGIG.